The clone carrying this TCR beta chain was detected only a few times. Its specificity is unknown. This record belongs to a study of shared clonotypes between healthy human individuals. Study observations and caveats: Sample collection involved blood only; tissue repertoires are likely different.

Several immunoSEQ plates received, in even portions, the genomic DNA of each subset. Assay: immunoSEQ multiplex PCR; the TCRdb copy retains only in-frame clones and omits some. The sample comprises about 1 million clones, 75% of which are singletons, and approximately 1.5% rests with the top ten. Germline loops: CDR1 SGHTA, CDR2 FQGNSA. CDR3 size: 15 residues. With 5 bases clipped from V and 4 bases from J, the junction kept 9 bases outside the gene matches. Splitting of CD4+ cells produced CD45RA+ naive and CD45RA-negative memory subsets. Sequencing used memory CD4+ T cells sorted from blood. Subset noted: CD45RA-negative fraction. V usage is TRBV7-2 and J usage is TRBJ2-3, with 7 nucleotides matching TRBD1. This receptor was taken from a man between 18 and 35 years old in good health. CDR3 region: CASSDGQVRSDTQYF. The CDR3 region has the DNA TGTGCCAGCAGCGACGGACAGGTCAGGTCAGATACGCAGTATTTT.